This TCR beta chain emerged from a study of prognosis after radiotherapy for stage I lung cancer. Study background: The approximately 13 male and several female patients were aged about 50 to 95, median 74.5 years. Radiotherapy: SBRT, 3 to 5 fractions, biologically effective dose at least 100 Gy.

Genomic DNA yielded TCR beta CDR3, amplified by two-round multiplex PCR. First-round PCR, the initial amplification, used primers specific to each TRBV and TRBJ gene. TCRdb reprocessed the multiplex PCR reads with MiXCR, giving one entry per CDR3 protein. This sample yields about 13,000 distinct CDR3 sequences, of which around two fifths are seen a single time; around 40% belongs to the top ten. Among the patients, all were node-negative on CT and PET/CT, and none had received prior chemotherapy or radiotherapy or had other malignancies. Peripheral blood, in roughly 6-milliliter volumes, was drawn at each of two time points. The source material was PBMCs, sampled before or after stereotactic body radiation therapy (not recorded which). This receptor was taken from a donor aged 50 or older with non-small cell lung cancer.

In DNA form, the CDR3 reads TGTGCCAGCAGAGGGGGGGGGCCTGGTGAGCAGTTCTTC. It specifies CASRGGGPGEQFF. The rearrangement links TRBV28 to TRBJ2-1, with D perhaps TRBD2 (7 bases). Germline-derived CDR1 and CDR2 are MDHEN and SYDVKM. This CDR3 comprises 13 residues. The V end lost 6 bases, the J end lost 9 bases, and 15 bases lay between the germline ends.